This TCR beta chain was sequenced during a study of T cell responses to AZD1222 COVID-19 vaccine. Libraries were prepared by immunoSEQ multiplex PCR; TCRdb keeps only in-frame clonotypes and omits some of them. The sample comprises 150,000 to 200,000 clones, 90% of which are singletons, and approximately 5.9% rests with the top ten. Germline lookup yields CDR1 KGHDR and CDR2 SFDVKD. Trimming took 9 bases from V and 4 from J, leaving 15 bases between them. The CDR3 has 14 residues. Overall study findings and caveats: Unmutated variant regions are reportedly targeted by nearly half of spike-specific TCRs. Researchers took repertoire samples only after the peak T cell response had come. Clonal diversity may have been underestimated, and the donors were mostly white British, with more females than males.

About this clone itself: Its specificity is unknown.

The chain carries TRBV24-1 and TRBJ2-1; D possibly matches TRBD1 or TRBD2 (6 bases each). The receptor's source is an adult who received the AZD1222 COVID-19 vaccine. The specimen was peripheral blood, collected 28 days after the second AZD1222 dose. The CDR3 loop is CATPAGGRYNEQFF. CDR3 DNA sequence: TGTGCCACCCCCGCCGGGGGCCGATACAATGAGCAGTTCTTC.